This T cell receptor beta chain was captured in a study of CD8 T cells in Susac syndrome. Only a few counts were recorded for this clonotype. The CDR3 runs 13 residues. V was cut by 1 base and J by 3 bases, with 8 bases left in between. Germline-derived CDR1 and CDR2 are SGHDT and YYEEEE. Random hexamers primed reverse transcription of roughly 0.45 to 1 ug RNA. TCRdb reprocessed the immunoSEQ multiplex PCR reads with MiXCR, giving one entry per CDR3 protein. The table shows around 200,000 distinct CDR3 sequences, with more than 85% occurring only once. This TCR was sampled from a human donor with multiple sclerosis. The material sequenced was CD4+ T cells from PBMCs. The chain uses TRBV5-6 and TRBJ2-7; D gene ambiguous. The CDR3 protein is CASSLIRSYEQYF. CDR3 nucleotides: TGTGCCAGCAGCTTGATCCGGAGCTACGAGCAGTACTTC. The whole variable domain, remainder taken from reference TRBV5-6 and TRBJ2-7, is DAGVTQSPTHLIKTRGQQVTLRCSPKSGHDTVSWYQQALGQGPQFIFQYYEEEERQRGNFPDRFSGHQFPNYSSELNVNALLLGDSALYLCASSLIRSYEQYFGPGTRLTVT.